This TCR beta chain is from a study of regulatory T cells in long-lasting Graves disease. Study as a whole: Newly diagnosed Graves' patients took antithyroid drugs under 3 months. Study-level points and caveats: Sharing of public clonotypes was greater in persistent patients (2,741) than in new patients (about 970). Accuracy was possibly reduced by small sample size.

This clonotype was seen a handful of times. Antigen specificity is unknown. Through Arm-PCR of CDR3 regions and iRepertoire HTBI primers, TCR beta libraries were built. TCRdb called the multiplex PCR reads again in MiXCR, with one record for every CDR3 protein. The sample has under 300,000 distinct CDR3 sequences, over 20% seen once; the top ten hold about 15%. The time point was: newly diagnosed GD, antithyroid drugs for less than 3 months. PBMC RNA served as the TCR library source. The sequence came from a female donor with Graves disease. Source: peripheral blood mononuclear cells (PBMCs), taken at new diagnosis, from a patient treated with antithyroid drugs.

The CDR3 DNA sequence: TGTGCCACCAGCAGAGATCCGCCTTTTGGCCACAATGAGCAGTTCTTC. It yields the protein CATSRDPPFGHNEQFF. V gene TRBV15 combines with J gene TRBJ2-1; D is ambiguous. Germline CDR1 reads LNHNV; CDR2 reads YYDKDF (reference sequence). Trimming took 0 bases from V and 5 from J, leaving 14 bases between them. The CDR3 totals 16 residues.